This passage covers 15 T cell receptor beta chains from one sample sequenced in a study of low-dose radiotherapy and immunotherapy resistance in tumors. Gene-specific TRAV and TRBV primers were used for first-strand cDNA, covering alpha and beta chains. The authors ran around 18 PCR cycles to amplify TCRs with a constant-region primer and V-primer adapter. MiXCR was run by TCRdb on the reads, yielding one entry per CDR3 protein. Found here are some 100,000 distinct CDR3 sequences, 20% to 25% of them singletons; the top ten hold roughly 13%. Indicated time point: after trial treatment. As for treatment: LDRT plus nivolumab, ipilimumab, low-dose cyclophosphamide and aspirin (RACIN trial). The sample in question was PBMCs, obtained after low-dose radiotherapy plus immunotherapy. Receptor source: a female donor with ovarian cancer.

This clonotype showed up many times. The chain employs TRBV2 and TRBJ2-3; no firm D call. V was shortened by 7 bases and J by 1 base, with 12 bases between the two germline ends. The CDR3 covers 14 residues. From germline, CDR1 is SNHLY and CDR2 FYNNEI. CDR3 amino acids: CASMFPEGTDTQYF. The CDR3 coding sequence is TGTGCCAGCATGTTTCCCGAGGGCACAGATACGCAGTATTTT. Full variable domain (rest looked up from reference TRBV2 and TRBJ2-3): EPEVTQTPSHQVTQMGQEVILRCVPISNHLYFYWYRQILGQKVEFLVSFYNNEISEKSEIFDDQFSVERPDGSNFTLKIRSTKLEDSAMYFCASMFPEGTDTQYFGPGTRLTVL.

The chain is built from TRBV4-2 and TRBJ2-3, with 8 bases aligning to TRBD2. This CDR3 is built from 19 residues. Germline assignment: CDR1 LGHNA and CDR2 YNFKEQ. The trim removed 0 bases at V and 6 bases at J, leaving 17 bases unmatched. The CDR3 loop is CASSQEAPLGAGGGDTQYF. CDR3 DNA: TGTGCCAGCAGCCAAGAGGCCCCCCTAGGTGCGGGGGGCGGTGATACGCAGTATTTT.

This clonotype showed up many times. The V and J genes are TRBV20-1 and TRBJ2-5, with D possibly TRBD2 on 5 matching bases. The CDR3 runs 14 residues. Deletions cut 1 base from V and 4 bases from J, with 13 bases between. CDR1 is DFQATT and CDR2 is SNEGSKA in the germline V gene (reference sequence). CDR3 nucleotide sequence: TGCAGTGCTAGAGCCTCTGATGGGAGAGAGACCCAGTACTTC. Amino acids: CSARASDGRETQYF.

Worth noting for this clonotype: A junction boundary mismatches the germline segment, possibly from a read error. The rearrangement joins TRBV13 to TRBJ1-5, with D perhaps matching TRBD1 (5 bases). This CDR3 contains 16 residues. The germline V gene has CDR1 PRHDT and CDR2 FYEKMQ (reference sequence). This chain's CDR3 is CASSGKGTRFDQRQHF. The CDR3 coding sequence is TGTGCCAGCAGTGGGAAGGGGACTAGGTTCGATCAGCGCCAGCATTTT.

This clonotype occurred many times. This sequence joins TRBV7-9 and TRBJ2-3; a possible D gene is TRBD2 (7 bases). V lost 1 base to trimming and J lost 3 bases, with 11 bases between them. Germline CDR1 reads SEHNR; CDR2 reads FQNEAQ (reference sequence). The CDR3 contains 15 residues. CDR3 coding DNA: TGTGCCAGCAGCTTAGTCCGGGGGGCAACAGATACGCAGTATTTT. Translated: CASSLVRGATDTQYF.

This clonotype has ten or more counts. This chain joins TRBV5-1 and TRBJ2-6; D could derive from TRBD1 or TRBD2 (5 bases each). CDR1 is SGHRS, CDR2 YFSETQ, per germline. This CDR3 has 16 amino acids. V shed 4 bases and J shed 3 bases, with 14 bases lying between them. CDR3 region: CASSRLPGRGANVLTF. The CDR3 coding sequence is TGCGCCAGCAGCCGCCTTCCGGGGCGTGGGGCCAACGTCCTGACTTTC.

The rearrangement joins TRBV2 to TRBJ1-5, with D perhaps TRBD1 (6 bases). V was clipped by 6 bases and J by 5 bases, with 11 bases between them. Germline CDR1 and CDR2: SNHLY and FYNNEI. The CDR3 is 13 amino acids. The CDR3 DNA reads as TGTGCCAGCAGGAGGGGGGGGGATCAGCCCCAGCATTTT. It encodes CASRRGGDQPQHF.

In regard to this clonotype: A far larger clone is off by one base, so a read error is likely. This chain joins TRBV2 and TRBJ2-5; the match to TRBD1 covers 9 bases. Matching the DNA end better, TRBJ2-7 makes the J call doubtful. The CDR3 extends over 12 amino acids. The germline CDR1 and CDR2 sequences are SNHLY and FYNNEI. The CDR3 region has the DNA TGTGCCTCCGCGACAGGGGGCTACGAGCAGTACTTC. It encodes CASATGGYEQYF.

This clonotype was counted ten times or more. This chain connects TRBV30 to TRBJ2-3; 8 nucleotides agree with TRBD2. Trimming at V came to 2 bases and at J to 4 bases, leaving 8 bases not matched to a gene. This CDR3 contains 15 residues. Per germline, CDR1 GTSNPN and CDR2 SVGIG (reference sequence). The DNA of the CDR3 is TGTGCCTGGAGTCGGCGAGGACTAGCCGCAGATACGCAGTATTTT. It codes for CAWSRRGLAADTQYF.

This clonotype was recorded many times. The chain links TRBV12-3 or TRBV12-4 to TRBJ2-2; unclear D gene. The CDR3 totals 16 residues. Trimming stripped 6 bases from V and 0 bases from J, with 14 bases between. The CDR3 here is CASSDGYSANTGELFF. CDR3 DNA: TGTGCCAGCAGCGATGGCTACTCCGCGAACACCGGGGAGCTGTTTTTT.

This clonotype appeared many times. V and J are TRBV10-3 and TRBJ1-5, with unresolved D. The CDR3 is made up of 13 amino acids. The germline CDR1 and CDR2 sequences are ENHRY and SYGVKD. Between the trimmed V and J ends, which lost 5 bases and 4 bases, there was a span of 9 bases. CDR3 coding DNA: TGTGCCATCAGTAAGGACGGGAATCAGCCCCAGCATTTT. Encoded protein: CAISKDGNQPQHF.

In its sample, this clonotype was seen many times. J is TRBJ2-5 and V is TRBV6-1, with D hard to call. CDR3 length: 15 amino acids. Trimming removed 4 bases at V and 9 bases at J, with 21 bases between. Germline V gives CDR1 MNHNS, CDR2 SASEGT. CDR3 sequence (DNA): TGTGCCAGCAGTGTCAACTTTTTCCCCGACCTATCCCAGTACTTC. This sequence encodes CASSVNFFPDLSQYF.

As concerns this clonotype: The likely explanation is a read error, given a far larger clone one base away. CDR3 nucleotides: TGCAGCGTTGAATCGAACAGGGGAGAGTACGAGCAGTTCTTC. Translating it yields CSVESNRGEYEQFF. The V call is TRBV29-1, the J call TRBJ2-1; TRBD1 matches 7 bases. Germline loops: CDR1 SQVTM, CDR2 ANQGSEA. The CDR3 runs to 14 residues. The trim removed 2 bases at V and 10 bases at J, leaving 11 bases unmatched.

Many counts were recorded for this clonotype. The rearrangement uses TRBV24-1 and TRBJ1-1; no clear D gene. The length of the CDR3 is 15 residues. Germline CDR1 reads KGHDR; CDR2 reads SFDVKD. V dropped 6 bases and J dropped 4 bases, with 17 bases sitting between them. CDR3 residues: CATSSSRGEGTEAFF. The DNA for the CDR3 is TGTGCCACCAGTTCCTCGCGGGGTGAGGGCACTGAAGCTTTCTTT.

Only one count was recorded for this clonotype. A read error may explain this, as a much larger clone is one base away. This sequence joins TRBV3-1 and TRBJ2-5; D may be TRBD2 (6 bases). Per the germline V gene, CDR1 is LGHDT and CDR2 is YNNKEL (reference sequence). The length of the CDR3 is 18 residues. CDR3 coding DNA: TGTGCCAGCAGCCAAATGGCCTTCAGCAGCGGCGGGGAAGAGATCCAGTACTTC. It yields the protein CASSQMAFSSGGEEIQYF.